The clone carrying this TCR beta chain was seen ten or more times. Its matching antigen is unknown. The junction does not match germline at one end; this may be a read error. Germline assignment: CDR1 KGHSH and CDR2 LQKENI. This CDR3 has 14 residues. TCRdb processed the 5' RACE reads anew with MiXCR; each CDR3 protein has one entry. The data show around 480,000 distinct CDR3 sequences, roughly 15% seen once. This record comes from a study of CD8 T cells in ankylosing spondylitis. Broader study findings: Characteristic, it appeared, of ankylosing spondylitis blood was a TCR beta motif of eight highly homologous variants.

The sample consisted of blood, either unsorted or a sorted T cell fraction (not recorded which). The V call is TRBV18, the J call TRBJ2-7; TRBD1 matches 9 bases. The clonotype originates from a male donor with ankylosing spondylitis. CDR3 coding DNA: TGCGCCAGCAGCCCCGGGACAGGGAGTTACGAGCAGTACTTC. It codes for CASSPGTGSYEQYF.